This T cell receptor (beta chain) was retrieved from a study of post-analysis software for immune sequencing data (dated by TCRdb to between 2015 and 2016). Describing the broader study: The recorded disease courses included relapsing-remitting, secondary progressive and progressive-relapsing multiple sclerosis, and some patients had no subtype annotation. Patient repertoires were compared against roughly 12 previously published healthy control repertoires from donors aged 6 to 25 years. A subset of samples was prepared in parallel using single-end sample barcoding, then pooled and co-amplified after Illumina adapter ligation. General conclusions and limits of the study: The control group was slightly older than the multiple sclerosis patient group. Strong co-clustering of samples prepared in the same batch was shown by direct clustering with F measure, prompting a batch-effect correction. Four to six TRBV segments, including TRBV5-6, TRBV5-1 and TRBV20-1, were significantly more frequent in patients than controls. Multiple sclerosis patients had significantly lower normalized Chao1 diversity than controls, a result that suggests substantial peripheral T-cell clonal expansion.

This clonotype was counted only a few times. Its antigen is still unknown. No much larger clonotype is one base removed from it; base qualities were not supplied. The V and J ends are trimmed by 9 bases and 1 base, leaving 16 bases between them. From cysteine to phenylalanine, the CDR3 is 15 amino acids long. Only the CDR3 DNA stays, 45 bases, in frame from base 1. The germline V gene yields LGHNT for CDR1 and FRNRAP for CDR2. Library construction relied on PCR. The listed sequencing device is Illumina HiSeq 2500. To reduce PCR and sequencing biases, unique molecular identifiers were incorporated into the TCR beta cDNA libraries. Approximately 500,000 cDNA molecules were obtained for every 1 to 10 million input T cells, so each molecule roughly corresponded to one T cell. The patient libraries were prepared and sequenced using the same protocol as the earlier healthy control dataset. Samples belonging to the same batch were prepared together, multiplexed and sequenced on a shared HiSeq lane. The published analysis was carried out like this. MIGEC handled the raw barcoded reads, throwing out single-read molecular identifier groups before consensus assembly and CDR3 extraction. VDJtools was used for post-analysis of the clonotype tables, with diversity normalized by down-sampling every dataset to the smallest sample size. In repertoire overlap clustering, CDR3 amino acid sequences, but not nucleotide sequences, were matched to correct batch-related cross-sample contamination. The public reads were reprocessed in TCRdb via fastp at Q25 and MiXCR, keeping in-frame beta chains. Every entry covers one CDR3 protein and lists the most common genes and DNA from its rows. TCRdb, not the original authors, processed these V and J calls. The sample records 160,000 or so distinct CDR3 sequences, about 34% of which are singletons. Approximately 30% of the sample belongs to the ten largest clones.

This specimen's time point label, interpreted: second blood draw from one MS patient after hematopoietic stem cell transplantation. TCR beta repertoires were profiled from peripheral blood of roughly 13 young patients with multiple sclerosis to demonstrate the VDJtools post-analysis software. The patients with multiple sclerosis were children and adolescents between roughly 6 and 17 years of age. The sequenced sample was blood, obtained after autologous hematopoietic stem cell transplantation. The clonotype comes from a girl aged 10 to 17 with multiple sclerosis. Donor details come from another sample of the same person, matched by shared clones. The chain couples TRBV12-5 to TRBJ2-1, and perhaps TRBD1 as D gene, on 6 matching bases. This receptor has the CDR3 CASPDGGLSYNEQFF. The nucleotide sequence is given as TGTGCTAGCCCTGATGGGGGCTTATCCTACAATGAGCAGTTCTTC.